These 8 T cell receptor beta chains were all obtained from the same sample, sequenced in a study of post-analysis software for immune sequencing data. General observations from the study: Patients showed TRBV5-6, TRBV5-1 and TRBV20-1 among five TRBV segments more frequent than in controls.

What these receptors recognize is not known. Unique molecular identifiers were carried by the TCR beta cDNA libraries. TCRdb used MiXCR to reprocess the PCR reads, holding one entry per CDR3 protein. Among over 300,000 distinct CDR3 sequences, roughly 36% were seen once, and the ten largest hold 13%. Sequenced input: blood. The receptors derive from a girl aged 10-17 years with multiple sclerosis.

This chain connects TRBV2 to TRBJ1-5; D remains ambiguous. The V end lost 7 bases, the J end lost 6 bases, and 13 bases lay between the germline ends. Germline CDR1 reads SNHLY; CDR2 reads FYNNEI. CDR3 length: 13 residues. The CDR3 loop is CASNKGGSQPQHF. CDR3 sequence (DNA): TGTGCCAGCAATAAAGGAGGCAGTCAGCCCCAGCATTTT.

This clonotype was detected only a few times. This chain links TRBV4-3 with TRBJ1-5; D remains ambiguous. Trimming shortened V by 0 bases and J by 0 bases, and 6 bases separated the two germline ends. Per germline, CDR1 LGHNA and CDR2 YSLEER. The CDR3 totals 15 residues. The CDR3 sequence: CASSQDTGSNQPQHF. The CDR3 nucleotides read TGCGCCAGCAGCCAAGATACGGGTAGCAATCAGCCCCAGCATTTT.

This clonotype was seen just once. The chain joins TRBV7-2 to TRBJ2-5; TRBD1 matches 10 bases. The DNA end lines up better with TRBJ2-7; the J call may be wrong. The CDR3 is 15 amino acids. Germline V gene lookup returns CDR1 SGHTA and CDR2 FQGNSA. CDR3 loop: CASSSGGDRGYEQYF. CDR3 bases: TGTGCCAGCAGCTCCGGGGGGGACAGGGGTTACGAGCAGTACTTC.

For the CDR3, the DNA is TGTGCCAGCAGTGAAGCCCCGGACAGGGCAAAAGCTTTCTTT. Translation gives CASSEAPDRAKAFF. The chain employs TRBV6-1 and TRBJ1-1; 8 nucleotides agree with TRBD1. CDR1 and CDR2 from the germline V gene are MNHNS and SASEGT. The CDR3 is 14 amino acids. Trimming at V came to 0 bases and at J to 9 bases, leaving 6 bases not matched to a gene.

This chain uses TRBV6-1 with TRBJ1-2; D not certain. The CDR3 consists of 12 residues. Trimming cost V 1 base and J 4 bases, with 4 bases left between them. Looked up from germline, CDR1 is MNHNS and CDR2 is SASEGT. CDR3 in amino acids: CASSEVVYGYTF. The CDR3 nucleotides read TGTGCCAGCAGTGAAGTCGTCTATGGCTACACCTTC.

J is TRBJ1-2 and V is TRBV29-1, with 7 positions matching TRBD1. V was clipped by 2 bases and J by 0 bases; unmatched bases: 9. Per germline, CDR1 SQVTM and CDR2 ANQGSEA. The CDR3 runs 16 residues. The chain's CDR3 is CSVELDRTTPNYGYTF. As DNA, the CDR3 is TGCAGCGTTGAATTGGACAGGACTACTCCTAACTATGGCTACACCTTC.

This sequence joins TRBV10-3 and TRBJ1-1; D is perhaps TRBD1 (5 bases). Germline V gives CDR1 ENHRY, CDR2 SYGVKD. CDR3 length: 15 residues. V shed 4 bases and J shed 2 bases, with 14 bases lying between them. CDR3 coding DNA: TGTGCCATCAGTGCCCTACAGGATTCTAACACTGAAGCTTTCTTT. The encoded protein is CAISALQDSNTEAFF.

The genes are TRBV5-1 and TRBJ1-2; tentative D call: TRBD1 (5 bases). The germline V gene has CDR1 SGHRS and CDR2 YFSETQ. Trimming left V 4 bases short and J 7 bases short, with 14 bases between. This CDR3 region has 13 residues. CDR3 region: CASSPDSSSGYTF. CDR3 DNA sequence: TGCGCCAGCAGCCCTGACAGTTCGAGTGGCTACACCTTC.